The rows below give T cell receptor beta chains drawn from one sample of a study of blood T cell repertoires in COVID-19. The protocol was immunoSEQ multiplex PCR, while the TCRdb copy is restricted to in-frame clones and leaves out a portion. Among about 160,000 clones listed, around 82% were seen once. Sequenced: PBMCs or T cells enriched from blood (not recorded which). Receptors were obtained from a man aged 35 to 55 who had recovered from COVID-19. Both conserved end residues are part of each CDR3.

>12|TRBJ1-2|TRBV9
CASNGERYGYTF
>15|TRBJ1-4|TRBV7-2
CASSPQTGVNEKLFF
>15|TRBJ1-3|TRBV19
CASSSQGSSRHTIYF
>13|TRBJ2-1|TRBV11-3
CASSLDLSDEQFF
>15|TRBJ2-5|TRBV19
CASSSGGIIGETQYF
>16|TRBJ1-1|TRBV11-2
CASSLYQTRTGPPVTF
>14|TRBJ1-1|TRBV5-4
CASSLSLVNTEAFF
>12|TRBJ1-2|TRBV25-1
CASREGNYGYTF
>14|TRBJ2-5|TRBV3-1/TRBV3-2
CASSQQGGRETQYF
>14|TRBJ1-4|TRBV5-1
CASRETHRGEKLFF
>12|TRBJ2-3|TRBV15
CATSRDRDTQYF
>13|TRBJ2-7|TRBV4-2
CASSQELGGEQYF
>16|TRBJ1-1|TRBV3-1/TRBV3-2
CASSHLPRDRVLRAFF
>15|TRBJ2-7|TRBV30
CAWSPGQGIIYEQYF
>13|TRBJ1-2|TRBV11-2
CASSSTVNYGYTF
>14|TRBJ2-3|TRBV5-1
CASSVLDSTDTQYF
>15|TRBJ1-2|TRBV10-1
CASSPDRGPSYGYTF
>12|TRBJ1-2|TRBV19
CASRNANYGYTF
>13|TRBJ2-2|TRBV29-1
CREGQGNTGELFF
>16|TRBJ2-1|TRBV14
CASSRERGRGDNEQFF
>11|TRBJ2-3|TRBV20-1
CSARDSDTQYF
>17|TRBJ2-3|TRBV7-8
CASILLAGASSTDTQYF
>13|TRBJ2-5|TRBV3-1/TRBV3-2
CASSRTLQETQYF
>15|TRBJ1-2|TRBV6-5
CASSFFRQDGYGYTF
>16|TRBJ2-4|TRBV6-2/TRBV6-3
CASSYSTPGKGNIQYF
>17|TRBJ1-1|TRBV19
CASSPQVAPGMNTEAFF
>16|TRBJ1-2|TRBV5-1
CASRKGDRGSNYGYTF
>14|TRBJ2-7|TRBV3-1/TRBV3-2
CASSQARGLGEQYF
>11|TRBJ1-4|TRBV20-1
CSATDRVTMFF
>16|TRBJ2-2|TRBV3-1/TRBV3-2
CASSDRQPVNTGELFF
>17|TRBJ1-3|TRBV7-3
CASSASPPGRSGNTIYF
>17|TRBJ2-2|TRBV24-1
CATSDRGTGAYTGELFF
>16|TRBJ1-4|TRBV2
CASSRPDRDVNEKLFF
>13|TRBJ2-1|TRBV19
CASTDRGLYEQFF
>15|TRBJ2-1|TRBV10-1
CASSDWDGEFGEQFF
>15|TRBJ1-1|TRBV10-3
CAISESGASNTEAFF
>14|TRBJ1-2|TRBV19
CASSRDRAYYGYTF
>16|TRBJ1-6|TRBV2
CASSITKSSYNSPLHF
>15|TRBJ1-5|TRBV19
CASSRRFGGGQPQHF
>14|TRBJ1-2|TRBV19
CASTTQGAGYGYTF
>14|TRBJ1-1|TRBV6-5
CASSLDRTGLVAFF
>13|TRBJ2-7|TRBV18
CASSPSKTYEQYF
>14|TRBJ1-4|TRBV3-1/TRBV3-2
CASSRPQINEKLFF
>15|TRBJ2-1|TRBV19
CASSITAPVYNEQFF
>15|TRBJ1-1|TRBV9
CASSGTGGVAGEAFF
>12|TRBJ2-3|TRBV29-1
CSVKRPGGTQYF
>16|TRBJ1-6|TRBV12-5
CASGLKVGDYNSPLHF
>13|TRBJ1-4|TRBV9
CASSQGVSEKLFF
>15|TRBJ1-5|TRBV2
CASRRDRGTNQPQHF
>15|TRBJ2-5|TRBV7-3
CASSLTGFAHETQYF
>16|TRBJ1-2|TRBV27
CASSTSPGQGLDGYTF
>17|TRBJ1-2|TRBV4-1
CASSQDLGTVPSYGYTF
>17|TRBJ2-1|TRBV18
CASSPPVGGGPQYEQFF
>15|TRBJ2-2|TRBV5-1
CASSVDRAGTGELFF